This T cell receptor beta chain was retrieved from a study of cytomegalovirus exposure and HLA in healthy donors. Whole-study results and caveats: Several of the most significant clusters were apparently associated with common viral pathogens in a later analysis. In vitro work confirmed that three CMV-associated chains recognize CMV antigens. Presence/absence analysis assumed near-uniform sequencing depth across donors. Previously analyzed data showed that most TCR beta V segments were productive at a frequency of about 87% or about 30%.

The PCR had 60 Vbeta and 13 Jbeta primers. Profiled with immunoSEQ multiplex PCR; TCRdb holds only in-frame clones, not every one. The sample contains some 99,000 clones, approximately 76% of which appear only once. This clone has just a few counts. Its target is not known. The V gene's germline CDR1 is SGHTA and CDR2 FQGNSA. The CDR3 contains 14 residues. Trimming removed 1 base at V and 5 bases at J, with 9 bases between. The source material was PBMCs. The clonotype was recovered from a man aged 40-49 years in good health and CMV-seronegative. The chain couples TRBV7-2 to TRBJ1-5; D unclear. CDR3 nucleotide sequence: TGTGCCAGCAGCTTAGTGCGAGATTATCAGCCCCAGCATTTT. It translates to CASSLVRDYQPQHF.